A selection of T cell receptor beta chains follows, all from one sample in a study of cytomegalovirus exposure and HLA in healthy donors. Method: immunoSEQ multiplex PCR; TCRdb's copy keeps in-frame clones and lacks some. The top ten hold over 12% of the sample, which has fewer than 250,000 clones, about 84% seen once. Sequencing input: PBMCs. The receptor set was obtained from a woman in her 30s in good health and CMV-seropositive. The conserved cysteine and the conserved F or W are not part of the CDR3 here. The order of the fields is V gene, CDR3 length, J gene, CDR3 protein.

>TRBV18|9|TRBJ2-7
ASSRGYEQY
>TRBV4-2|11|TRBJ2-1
ASSQGDSLEQF
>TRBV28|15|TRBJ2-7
ASSPRLDRDRGYEQY
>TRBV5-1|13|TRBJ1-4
ASSLRGTANEKLF
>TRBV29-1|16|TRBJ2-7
SVVPGLAGMRETYEQY
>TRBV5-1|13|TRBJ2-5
ASSLAGWGQETQY
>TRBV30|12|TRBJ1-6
AWSLGQGHSPLH
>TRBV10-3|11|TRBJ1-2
AAGQGLTYGYT
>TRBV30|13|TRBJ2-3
AWSVVVTSGGTQY
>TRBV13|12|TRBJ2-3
ASSLYKGLDTQY
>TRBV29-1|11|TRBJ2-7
SVRTGPIYEQY
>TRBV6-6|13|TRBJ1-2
ASSSPGQGAYGYT
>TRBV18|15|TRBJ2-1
ASSPQGQGTSMDEQF
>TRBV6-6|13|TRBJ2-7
ASSYSAGTSYEQY
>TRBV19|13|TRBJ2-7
ASSGRTGASYEQY
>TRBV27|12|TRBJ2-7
ASSPGPGAYEQY
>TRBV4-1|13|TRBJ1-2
ASSQVRAQGKGYT
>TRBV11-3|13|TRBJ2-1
ASSSSGGAFNEQF
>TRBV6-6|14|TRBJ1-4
ASSQTGTGSNEKLF
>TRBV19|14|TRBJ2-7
ASSRRQGEQTYEQY
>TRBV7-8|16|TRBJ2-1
ASSLGVPSGTSVNEQF
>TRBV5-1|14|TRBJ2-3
ASSLAGNRVPDTQY
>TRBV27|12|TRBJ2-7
ASSSAGQGYEQY
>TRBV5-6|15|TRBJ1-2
ASSKRVGTGDNYGYT
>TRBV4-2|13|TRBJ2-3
ASSQDRRSTDTQY